This T cell receptor beta chain was captured by sequencing in a study of regulatory T cells in long-lasting Graves disease. The time point is: newly diagnosed GD, antithyroid drugs for less than 3 months. The TCR library was made from RNA extracted from PBMCs. The CDR3 length is 13 residues. V shed 5 bases and J shed 11 bases, with 13 bases lying between them. CDR3-region Arm-PCR and iRepertoire HTBI primers produced the TCR beta libraries. TCRdb passed the multiplex PCR reads through MiXCR, listing each CDR3 protein once. The sample contains under 300,000 distinct CDR3 sequences, 18% of which appear only once. These same data were also listed under a study on T cells in Graves' hyperthyroidism and ophthalmopathy. As that report states: Graves' hyperthyroidism was deemed stable given no ophthalmopathy progression within 18 months.

This rearrangement joins TRBV12-3 or TRBV12-4 to TRBJ1-6, with D possibly matching TRBD1 (5 bases). The TCR sequence derives from a woman in her twenties or thirties with Graves disease. Material: peripheral blood mononuclear cells (PBMCs), obtained at new diagnosis, from a patient treated with antithyroid drugs. DNA for the CDR3: TGTGCCAGCAGTCCTGGAGGGGCTACACCCCTCCACTTT. It specifies CASSPGGATPLHF.